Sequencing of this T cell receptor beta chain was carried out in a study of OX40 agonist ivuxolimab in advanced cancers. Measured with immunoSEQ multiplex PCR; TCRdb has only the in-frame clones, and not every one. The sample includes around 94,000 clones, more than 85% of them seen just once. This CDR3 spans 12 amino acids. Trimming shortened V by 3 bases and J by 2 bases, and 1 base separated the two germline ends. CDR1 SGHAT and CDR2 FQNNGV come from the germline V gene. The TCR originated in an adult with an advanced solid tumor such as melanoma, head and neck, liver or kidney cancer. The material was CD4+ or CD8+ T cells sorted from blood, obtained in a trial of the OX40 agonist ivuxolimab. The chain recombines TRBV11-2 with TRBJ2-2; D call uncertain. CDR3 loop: CASSFNTGELFF. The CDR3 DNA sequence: TGTGCCAGCAGCTTTAACACCGGGGAGCTGTTTTTT.